The 25 T cell receptor beta chains below come from one sample, sequenced in a study of T cell repertoires in cytomegalovirus infection. Using its own MiXCR run on the reads, TCRdb lists one record per CDR3 protein. The profile shows about 530,000 distinct CDR3 sequences, less than 30% of them singletons. Material for sequencing was PBMCs. These receptors were obtained from a human donor in good health (CMV status not recorded). Some clones in this sample may be carry-over from other donors' samples.

This clonotype was observed a handful of times. The gene calls are TRBV20-1 and TRBJ1-1; 7 bases fit TRBD1. Looked up from germline, CDR1 is DFQATT and CDR2 is SNEGSKA (reference sequence). The CDR3 is 15 residues long. With 3 bases clipped from V and 0 bases from J, the junction kept 7 bases outside the gene matches. CDR3 nucleotides: TGCAGTGCTAGTGACAGGGAAAAGTTGAACACTGAAGCTTTCTTT. As protein: CSASDREKLNTEAFF.

This clonotype has at least ten counts. The genes are TRBV4-1 and TRBJ2-1; 7 bases line up with TRBD2. The germline V gene encodes CDR1 MGHRA and CDR2 YSYEKL. The V gene end was trimmed by 2 bases and the J gene end by 9 bases; junction bases not matched to a gene: 19. The CDR3 is 18 residues long. CDR3 sequence reads: CASSQFGREVIRGGEQFF. The CDR3 coding sequence is TGCGCCAGCAGCCAATTCGGACGGGAGGTCATACGCGGCGGTGAGCAGTTCTTC.

This clonotype was counted ten times or more. The V call is TRBV12-5, the J call TRBJ1-1; D is unclear. V dropped 6 bases and J dropped 5 bases, with 7 bases sitting between them. In germline, CDR1 is LGHNT, CDR2 FRNRAP. The CDR3 length is 11 residues. DNA for the CDR3: TGTGCTAGTGGGCTGGGGACTGAAGCTTTCTTT. Translated: CASGLGTEAFF.

The chain links TRBV11-3 to TRBJ2-1; possibly TRBD1 for D (5 bases). The V end lost 2 bases, the J end lost 4 bases, and 12 bases lay between the germline ends. The V gene's germline CDR1 is SGHNT and CDR2 YENEEA. CDR3 length: 15 amino acids. Written as DNA, the CDR3 is TGTGCCAGCAGCTTAATCACAGGTCTGTACAATGAGCAGTTCTTC. It codes for CASSLITGLYNEQFF.

The chain has TRBV5-1 and TRBJ2-5, with 14 nucleotides matching TRBD2. V was pared by 4 bases and J by 5 bases, with 10 bases of the junction left unmatched. CDR1 is SGHRS, CDR2 YFSETQ, per germline. The CDR3 extends over 17 amino acids. The CDR3 coding sequence is TGCGCCAGCAGCCTAAGACTAGCGGGAGGGCGACGGGAGACCCAGTACTTC. Protein: CASSLRLAGGRRETQYF.

This clonotype was seen repeatedly, ten times or more. The chain employs TRBV19 and TRBJ2-1; D is ambiguous. Trimming took 5 bases from V and 1 from J, leaving 6 bases between them. The germline V gene has CDR1 LNHDA and CDR2 SQIVND (reference sequence). This CDR3 has 13 amino acids. Here the CDR3 reads CASSLYSYNEQFF. CDR3 nucleotides: TGTGCCAGTAGTCTATATTCCTACAATGAGCAGTTCTTC.

V and J are TRBV11-1 and TRBJ2-5; 8 bases match TRBD2. Trimming took 0 bases from V and 2 from J; bases not matched to a gene: 5. Germline CDR1 is SGHAT and CDR2 is FQDESV (reference sequence). The length of the CDR3 is 16 residues. CDR3 sequence: CASSLAVTSGQETQYF. In DNA form, the CDR3 reads TGTGCCAGCAGCTTAGCGGTCACTAGCGGACAAGAGACCCAGTACTTC.

The chain joins TRBV19 to TRBJ1-2; possibly TRBD1 for D (5 bases). The germline V gene encodes CDR1 LNHDA and CDR2 SQIVND (reference sequence). Trimming took off 3 bases at V and 2 bases at J, with 13 bases between the two ends. This CDR3 contains 15 residues. The CDR3 nucleotides are TGTGCCAGTAGTATTAGGGCAGGGCAGAACTATGGCTACACCTTC. It translates to CASSIRAGQNYGYTF.

The chain links TRBV6-5 to TRBJ2-2; 9 bases match TRBD1. Germline CDR1 MNHEY, CDR2 SVGAGI. The CDR3 loop spans 17 amino acids. J lost 1 base, V lost 4 bases, and 7 bases had no gene match. In nucleotides, the CDR3 is TGTGCCAGCAGTTCAATCCCGGGACAGGGGAACACCGGGGAGCTGTTTTTT. This encodes CASSSIPGQGNTGELFF.

The chain links TRBV6-5 to TRBJ2-2, with D unclear. Trimming left V 0 bases short and J 7 bases short, with 12 bases between. This CDR3 region has 15 residues. Germline V gene data show CDR1 as MNHEY and CDR2 as SVGAGI. CDR3 loop: CASSYSSMPGGELFF. For the CDR3, the DNA is TGTGCCAGCAGTTACTCGTCCATGCCTGGCGGGGAGCTGTTTTTT.

This clonotype has just a few counts. This chain joins TRBV7-8 and TRBJ1-5; tentative D call: TRBD1 (5 bases). Between the trimmed V and J ends, which lost 0 bases and 6 bases, there was a span of 6 bases. The CDR3 contains 13 residues. Germline CDR1 and CDR2: SGHVS and FQNEAQ. CDR3 region: CASSLATGQPQHF. CDR3 DNA: TGTGCCAGCAGCTTAGCCACAGGTCAGCCCCAGCATTTT. Full variable domain (remainder filled in from reference TRBV7-8 and TRBJ1-5): GAGVSQSPRYKVAKRGQDVALRCDPISGHVSLFWYQQALGQGPEFLTYFQNEAQLDKSGLPSDRFFAERPEGSVSTLKIQRTQQEDSAVYLCASSLATGQPQHFGDGTRLSIL.

The chain recombines TRBV6-6 with TRBJ2-7; a weak D match, TRBD2 (6 bases). The CDR3 has 15 residues. V lost 5 bases and J 3 bases, leaving 17 bases between the germline ends. CDR1 and CDR2 (germline): MNHNY, SVGAGI (reference sequence). CDR3 protein: CASSTLAEGFYEQYV. The CDR3 nucleotides read TGTGCCAGCAGTACCCTGGCGGAGGGCTTCTACGAGCAGTACGTC.

This clonotype occurred many times. The chain has TRBV12-3 or TRBV12-4 and TRBJ1-2, with no clear D. Trimming pared 7 bases from V and 4 bases from J, leaving 16 bases between. This CDR3 is 14 amino acids long. Written as DNA, the CDR3 is TGTGCCAGCACCCCTATGCTGGGAACCTATGGCTACACCTTC. It is translated as CASTPMLGTYGYTF.

The J gene is TRBJ2-1, the V gene TRBV4-1, with TRBD2 matching 8 bases. The CDR3 is 17 amino acids. Losses at the gene ends were 4 bases for V and 5 bases for J; bases not matched to a gene: 13. CDR1 and CDR2 (germline): MGHRA, YSYEKL. The DNA for the CDR3 is TGCGCCAGCAGCCCCGAACTTTTAGCGGGATCAAACAATGAGCAGTTCTTC. Its translation: CASSPELLAGSNNEQFF.

This clonotype showed up just a few times. The chain combines TRBV11-2 with TRBJ2-7, with D maybe TRBD2 (5 bases). Germline V gives CDR1 SGHAT, CDR2 FQNNGV. Trimming pared 3 bases from V and 1 base from J, leaving 13 bases between. The CDR3 runs 15 residues. DNA for the CDR3: TGTGCCAGCAGCTTTCGCGGACTGACTTCCTACGAGCAGTACTTC. It yields the protein CASSFRGLTSYEQYF. The whole variable domain, remainder taken from reference TRBV11-2 and TRBJ2-7, is EAGVAQSPRYKIIEKRQSVAFWCNPISGHATLYWYQQILGQGPKLLIQFQNNGVVDDSQLPKDRFSAERLKGVDSTLKIQPAKLEDSAVYLCASSFRGLTSYEQYFGPGTRLTVT.

This clonotype was observed a few times. The rearrangement joins TRBV2 to TRBJ2-3, with unresolved D. V was pared by 5 bases and J by 2 bases, with 14 bases between. The CDR3 spans 15 residues. Looked up from germline, CDR1 is SNHLY and CDR2 is FYNNEI. CDR3 in amino acids: CASSSSLSATDTQYF. CDR3 DNA: TGTGCCAGCAGTTCGAGCTTGTCGGCCACAGATACGCAGTATTTT.

This clonotype was observed a handful of times. The J gene is TRBJ1-2, the V gene TRBV6-6; perhaps TRBD1 as D (6 bases). Trimming cost V 10 bases and J 5 bases, with 29 bases left between them. The CDR3 is 17 amino acids. The germline CDR1 and CDR2 sequences are MNHNY and SVGAGI (reference sequence). The CDR3 loop is CATATLLSITGPYGYTF. CDR3 DNA: TGTGCCACCGCCACCCTCTTGTCCATAACAGGGCCTTATGGCTACACCTTC.

This clonotype was recorded at least ten times. The chain links TRBV7-2 to TRBJ1-6; 7 nucleotides match TRBD1. The germline gives CDR1 SGHTA, CDR2 FQGNSA. The CDR3 covers 13 residues. The J segment lost 18 bases and the V segment lost 5 bases, leaving 13 bases of the junction unmatched. CDR3 sequence: CASSLHGGTANHF. In nucleotides, the CDR3 is TGTGCCAGCAGCCTACACGGGGGGACAGCCAACCACTTT.

In its sample, this clonotype was seen a few times. The V call is TRBV14, the J call TRBJ2-7; D unclear. Germline CDR1 is SGHDN and CDR2 is FVKESK. The CDR3 runs 18 residues. Trimming stripped 6 bases from V and 4 bases from J, with 28 bases between. CDR3 nucleotides: TGTGCCAGCAGTCAGGCCCGTCGTGGCAGCGAAAAGGTGTACGAGCAGTACTTC. It codes for CASSQARRGSEKVYEQYF.

The chain employs TRBV6-2 or TRBV6-3 and TRBJ2-7, with 9 bases that match TRBD2. Germline CDR1 is MNHEY and CDR2 is SVGEGT. The CDR3 is made up of 16 amino acids. Germline trimming cut 0 bases from V and 3 bases from J; bases unmatched to any gene: 6. The CDR3 is CASSYSTSSGSYEQYV. The CDR3 nucleotides are TGTGCCAGCAGTTACTCGACGAGTAGCGGGAGCTACGAGCAGTACGTC.

This clonotype occurred once. This chain uses TRBV5-1 with TRBJ1-4; possible D gene TRBD1, 6 bases. Germline V gene data show CDR1 as SGHRS and CDR2 as YFSETQ. V was clipped by 0 bases and J by 8 bases, with 14 bases between them. The CDR3 loop spans 15 amino acids. The CDR3 region has the DNA TGCGCCAGCAGCTTGGGGACAGCCAGGAGGGAAAAACTGTTTTTT. It encodes CASSLGTARREKLFF.

This clonotype was seen once. The J gene is TRBJ2-3, the V gene TRBV18; D not resolved. Per the germline V gene, CDR1 is KGHSH and CDR2 is LQKENI. This CDR3 has 13 amino acids. Trimming removed 5 bases at V and 0 bases at J, with 6 bases between. CDR3 protein: CASSTHSTDTQYF. Written as DNA, the CDR3 is TGTGCCAGCTCAACACATAGCACAGATACGCAGTATTTT. The whole variable domain, remainder taken from reference TRBV18 and TRBJ2-3, is NAGVMQNPRHLVRRRGQEARLRCSPMKGHSHVYWYRQLPEEGLKFMVYLQKENIIDESGMPKERFSAEFPKEGPSILRIQQVVRGDSAAYFCASSTHSTDTQYFGPGTRLTVL.

This clonotype has ten or more counts. The genes are TRBV7-2 and TRBJ2-3; the match to TRBD1 covers 8 bases. The CDR3 covers 14 residues. V shed 3 bases, J shed 4 bases, and the junction held 3 bases outside the gene matches. Germline V gives CDR1 SGHTA, CDR2 FQGNSA. CDR3 region: CASSLDRAADTQYF. The CDR3 nucleotides are TGTGCCAGCAGCTTGGACAGGGCAGCAGATACGCAGTATTTT.

A few counts support this clonotype. This sequence joins TRBV10-3 and TRBJ2-7; 10 nucleotides agree with TRBD1. CDR3 length: 14 residues. Looked up from germline, CDR1 is ENHRY and CDR2 is SYGVKD. V lost 4 bases, J lost 4 bases, and 4 bases stayed unmatched. The CDR3 loop reads CAISGRDRGYEQYF. CDR3 in DNA: TGTGCCATCAGTGGCCGGGACAGGGGATACGAGCAGTACTTC.

This chain links TRBV29-1 with TRBJ1-1; TRBD1 matches 7 bases. Germline lookup yields CDR1 SQVTM and CDR2 ANQGSEA. This CDR3 is 15 amino acids long. The junction had 14 bases not matched to a gene; V was cut back by 6 bases and J by 4 bases. CDR3 bases: TGCAGCGTAGACTACAGGGGTAAGATGGGCACTGAAGCTTTCTTT. It translates to CSVDYRGKMGTEAFF.